This entry concerns a single T cell receptor (beta chain). The source of the sample is a study of monozygotic twins with inflammatory bowel disease. Germline CDR1 SGDLS, CDR2 YYNGEE. The CDR3 covers 14 residues. From the 5' RACE reads, TCRdb lists one entry per CDR3 protein and no DNA. The sample holds 150,000 to 200,000 distinct CDR3 sequences. Sequencing was carried out using blood. The sequence came from a human donor with ulcerative colitis or Crohn's disease, or a healthy co-twin of an affected twin (not recorded which). The rearrangement joins TRBV9 to TRBJ2-1; without DNA, the TCRdb call of TRBD2 cannot be checked. This chain's CDR3 is CASSVGVAGNEQFF.